Presented here are 17 T cell receptor beta chains from one specimen sequenced in a study of T cells in Graves' hyperthyroidism and ophthalmopathy. The TCR beta CDR3 regions underwent amplification using RNA transcripts as the source. The study used the HTBI primer set for a first-round RT-PCR of the TCR CDR3. MiXCR was run by TCRdb on the multiplex PCR reads, yielding one entry per CDR3 protein. The sample shows under 700,000 distinct CDR3 sequences, roughly 50% of them seen only once. The sequenced sample consisted of peripheral blood or thyroid tissue (not recorded which). All receptors come from a woman younger than 35 with Graves' hyperthyroidism.

The CDR3: CASRALGEQFF. The CDR3, as DNA: TGTGCCAGCAGGGCCCTTGGGGAGCAGTTCTTC. The V and J genes are TRBV2 and TRBJ2-1; D call uncertain. Trimming took 6 bases from V and 10 from J, leaving 10 bases between them. CDR3 size: 11 residues. Germline V gene lookup returns CDR1 SNHLY and CDR2 FYNNEI.

The sample holds a few counts of this clonotype. J is TRBJ1-5 and V is TRBV7-9; D remains unclear. This CDR3 contains 13 residues. Germline-derived CDR1 and CDR2 are SEHNR and FQNEAQ (reference sequence). Trimming removed 5 bases from V and 5 bases from J, with 10 bases in between. CDR3 sequence (DNA): TGTGCCAGCAGCCCAAACAGTGATCAGCCCCAGCATTTT. It is translated as CASSPNSDQPQHF.

Concerning this clonotype: A junction end diverges from the germline sequence, so it may reflect a read error. This chain connects TRBV20-1 to TRBJ1-1, with unresolved D. CDR1 and CDR2 from the germline V gene are DFQATT and SNEGSKA (reference sequence). The CDR3 spans 15 residues. CDR3 nucleotides: TGCAGTGCTGGAGACCATATCTGGGAGAACACTGAAGCTTTCTTT. Translating it yields CSAGDHIWENTEAFF.

The genes are TRBV29-1 and TRBJ2-5; 11 bases map to TRBD1. This CDR3 is built from 15 residues. The V and J ends lost 6 bases and 4 bases, in that order; junction bases with no gene match: 10. Germline V gene sequence: CDR1 SQVTM, CDR2 ANQGSEA. CDR3 bases: TGCAGCGTCGGTTCGGACAGGGGGCGTGCAGAGACCCAGTACTTC. This translates into CSVGSDRGRAETQYF.

The chain carries TRBV29-1 and TRBJ2-7; possible D gene TRBD1, 6 bases. The CDR3 length is 14 residues. CDR1 and CDR2 (germline): SQVTM, ANQGSEA. Trimming shortened V by 0 bases and J by 3 bases, and 12 bases separated the two germline ends. CDR3 DNA sequence: TGCAGCGTTGAAGAGGGGGCAGGTGGCTACGAGCAGTACTTC. It translates to CSVEEGAGGYEQYF.

The genes are TRBV7-2 and TRBJ1-5; 8 bases line up with TRBD1. CDR3 length: 15 residues. Per the germline V gene, CDR1 is SGHTA and CDR2 is FQGNSA. After removal of 3 bases from V and 8 bases from J, the junction contained 9 bases not matched to a gene. CDR3 DNA sequence: TGTGCCAGCAGCTTCGGACAGGGCCGGAATGAGCCCCAGCATTTT. Translated, it gives CASSFGQGRNEPQHF.

The V call is TRBV2, the J call TRBJ1-6; 7 positions match TRBD1. Germline V lookup: CDR1 SNHLY, CDR2 FYNNEI. The junction had 4 bases not matched to a gene; V was cut back by 5 bases and J by 3 bases. The CDR3 spans 15 residues. The CDR3 reads CASSPDRSYNSPLHF. CDR3 DNA: TGTGCCAGCAGTCCGGACAGGAGCTATAATTCACCCCTCCACTTT.

This chain uses TRBV25-1 with TRBJ2-5; 7 positions agree with TRBD2. From germline, CDR1 is MGHDK and CDR2 SYGVNS. Trimming at V came to 8 bases and at J to 5 bases, leaving 8 bases not matched to a gene. The CDR3 covers 13 residues. The CDR3 sequence: CASGEGGGETQYF. CDR3 sequence (DNA): TGTGCCAGCGGGGAGGGTGGTGGGGAGACCCAGTACTTC.

This clonotype was seen many times. This sequence joins TRBV2 and TRBJ1-5; D gene ambiguous. This CDR3 is 13 amino acids long. The V gene lost 7 bases and the J gene lost 2 bases, with 9 bases spanning the gap. CDR1 SNHLY and CDR2 FYNNEI come from the germline V gene. The CDR3 loop reads CASTTAGNQPQHF. In nucleotides, the CDR3 is TGTGCCAGCACGACTGCGGGCAATCAGCCCCAGCATTTT.

This clonotype was observed at least ten times. The chain combines TRBV29-1 with TRBJ1-1; 7 nucleotides agree with TRBD1. There are 13 residues in the CDR3. Germline CDR1 SQVTM, CDR2 ANQGSEA. DNA of the CDR3: TGCAACGCTTCGACAGGGTCTGGCACTGAAGCTTTCTTT. Translating gives CNASTGSGTEAFF. The complete variable domain, with remaining parts taken from reference TRBV29-1 and TRBJ1-1, reads SAVISQKPSRDICQRGTSLTIQCQVDSQVTMMFWYRQQPGQSLTLIATANQGSEATYESGFVIDKFPISRPNLTFSTLTVSNMSPEDSSIYLCNASTGSGTEAFFGQGTRLTVV.

The V and J genes are TRBV29-1 and TRBJ2-5, with D possibly being TRBD1 (5 bases). The germline gives CDR1 SQVTM, CDR2 ANQGSEA. The CDR3 is 14 residues long. V lost 4 bases and J 6 bases, leaving 18 bases between the germline ends. For the CDR3, the DNA is TGCAGCGTTGGACCCCTCGGGCAGGGAAAGACCCAGTACTTC. This translates into CSVGPLGQGKTQYF.

In regard to this clonotype: The junction and the germline gene differ at one end; a read error may be behind it. The rearrangement links TRBV12-3 or TRBV12-4 to TRBJ2-5; D gene unclear. The CDR3 is made up of 11 amino acids. The CDR3 coding sequence is TGTGTCAGCAGTCTACAAGAGACCCAGTACTTC. Its protein is CVSSLQETQYF.

This clonotype came up many times. The genes are TRBV7-8 and TRBJ1-3, with D uncertain. Per the germline V gene, CDR1 is SGHVS and CDR2 is FQNEAQ. The ends were cut back, 5 bases at V and 6 bases at J, with 11 bases in the middle. This CDR3 has 13 residues. The CDR3, as DNA: TGTGCCAGCAGCGAGGGCAGCCTAAACACCATATATTTT. Translation: CASSEGSLNTIYF.

A word on this clonotype: Possible read error: a much larger clone is one base away. This chain links TRBV5-1 with TRBJ2-7; 8 bases agree with TRBD2. There are 14 residues in the CDR3. The V gene's germline CDR1 is SGHRS and CDR2 YFSETQ. V was clipped by 4 bases and J by 8 bases; unmatched bases: 11. The CDR3: CASSNPGLDPQQYF. CDR3 coding DNA: TGCGCCAGCAGCAATCCGGGACTAGATCCCCAGCAGTACTTC.

In this sample, this clonotype turned up many times. This may be a read error, as it is one base from a much larger clone. The chain carries TRBV10-3 and TRBJ1-2; maybe TRBD1 (5 bases). V lost 4 bases and J 6 bases, leaving 12 bases between the germline ends. The CDR3 is 13 residues long. The germline gives CDR1 ENHRY, CDR2 SYGVKD. The CDR3 loop reads CAISGGRGHGYTF. In DNA form, the CDR3 reads TGTGCCATCAGTGGCGGACGGGGACATGGCTACACCTTC.

The V and J genes are TRBV24-1 and TRBJ2-2, with 8 nucleotides matching TRBD2. V lost 4 bases to trimming and J lost 4 bases; unmatched junction nucleotides: 7. There are 16 residues in the CDR3. Germline V gives CDR1 KGHDR, CDR2 SFDVKD. For the CDR3, the DNA is TGTGCCACCAGTGAAGTTAGCGGGACCCGCACCGGGGAGCTGTTTTTT. Translating gives CATSEVSGTRTGELFF.

Points on this clonotype: Given a much more abundant clone one base away, this may be a read error. The chain joins TRBV2 to TRBJ1-1, with D perhaps matching TRBD1 (5 bases). The CDR3 runs to 14 residues. Germline CDR1 reads SNHLY; CDR2 reads FYNNEI. V was cut by 7 bases and J by 7 bases, with 19 bases left in between. The CDR3, as DNA: TGTGCCAGCATACCCCTCGCGGTCACAGGTGAAGCTTTCTTT. Residues: CASIPLAVTGEAFF.